One and the same sample provided the 25 T cell receptor beta chains below, sequenced in a study of T-cell reconstitution after alpha-beta-depleted transplantation in children. The library targeted TCRbeta and was prepared with unique molecular identifiers. TCRdb used MiXCR to reprocess the PCR reads, holding one entry per CDR3 protein. This table holds approximately 800,000 distinct CDR3 sequences, approximately 15% found once. Here the sequenced sample was PBMCs, mostly from graft donor cells, taken 360 days after TCRalphabeta/CD19-depleted stem cell transplant. All receptors derive from a male patient aged 5 to 17 who had a stem cell transplant for acute lymphoblastic leukemia, so the T cells may come from the graft donor.

In this sample, this clonotype turned up many times. V is TRBV7-2 and J is TRBJ1-2; D ambiguous. Trimming left V 4 bases short and J 4 bases short, with 4 bases between. CDR1 and CDR2 (germline): SGHTA, FQGNSA. The CDR3 has 11 residues. This CDR3 is CASSSPYGYTF. The CDR3 DNA reads as TGTGCCAGCAGCTCCCCCTATGGCTACACCTTC.

This clonotype has at least ten counts. The chain employs TRBV20-1 and TRBJ2-3; possibly TRBD2 for D (6 bases). This CDR3 is built from 13 residues. Deletions cut 6 bases from V and 1 base from J, with 11 bases between. Germline V gene data show CDR1 as DFQATT and CDR2 as SNEGSKA (reference sequence). CDR3: CSAHGGGTDTQYF. The CDR3 nucleotides read TGCAGTGCCCACGGGGGAGGCACAGATACGCAGTATTTT.

V and J are TRBV19 and TRBJ2-3, with D uncertain. The CDR3 has 13 amino acids. Between the trimmed V and J ends, which lost 9 bases and 1 base, there was a span of 11 bases. The germline CDR1 and CDR2 sequences are LNHDA and SQIVND (reference sequence). The CDR3 region has the DNA TGTGCCAGCAATTACCTCGGCACAGATACGCAGTATTTT. Protein product: CASNYLGTDTQYF.

This clonotype was counted once. Because it lacks the conserved phenylalanine or tryptophan at the end, this CDR3 is likely a read error. The V and J genes are TRBV18 and TRBJ2-7; D is perhaps TRBD1 (5 bases). V was clipped by 5 bases and J by 2 bases, with 16 bases between them. This CDR3 contains 15 residues. Germline CDR1 is KGHSH and CDR2 is LQKENI. CDR3 nucleotides: TGTGCCAGCTCAAGACTGCCCGACAGACCCTACGAGCAGTACTCC. Its protein is CASSRLPDRPYEQYS.

This clonotype was counted between two and nine times. The CDR3 nucleotides are TGTGCCAGCAGCCCCGGGACTAGCGGGTTGTATGAGCAGTTCTTC. Encoded protein: CASSPGTSGLYEQFF. V usage is TRBV7-9 and J usage is TRBJ2-1; 12 bases are shared with TRBD2. Germline-derived CDR1 and CDR2 are SEHNR and FQNEAQ (reference sequence). The length of the CDR3 is 15 residues. J gave up 8 bases and V 5 bases, and 7 bases lay outside the gene matches.

The chain employs TRBV27 and TRBJ1-6; D is undetermined. V was cut by 5 bases and J by 1 base, with 24 bases left in between. From germline, CDR1 is MNHEY and CDR2 SMNVEV (reference sequence). The CDR3 spans 20 residues. The CDR3 DNA sequence: TGTGCCAGCAGTAGCACTGGCGTCACCGCTCGAAGATCCTATAATTCACCCCTCCACTTT. The encoded protein is CASSSTGVTARRSYNSPLHF.

In its sample, this clonotype was seen a few times. The V and J genes are TRBV2 and TRBJ2-3; D gene uncertain. The CDR3 spans 13 residues. Germline V gene lookup returns CDR1 SNHLY and CDR2 FYNNEI. V was clipped by 1 base and J by 3 bases, with 5 bases between them. For the CDR3, the DNA is TGTGCCAGCAGTGAAGTGCCGACAGATACGCAGTATTTT. It specifies CASSEVPTDTQYF. The complete variable domain, with remaining parts taken from reference TRBV2 and TRBJ2-3, reads EPEVTQTPSHQVTQMGQEVILRCVPISNHLYFYWYRQILGQKVEFLVSFYNNEISEKSEIFDDQFSVERPDGSNFTLKIRSTKLEDSAMYFCASSEVPTDTQYFGPGTRLTVL.

This clonotype was counted a few times. The V call is TRBV9, the J call TRBJ1-1, with 7 bases that match TRBD1. There are 16 residues in the CDR3. Germline CDR1 is SGDLS and CDR2 is YYNGEE. The trim removed 0 bases at V and 0 bases at J, leaving 5 bases unmatched. The CDR3: CASSVAPGQLNTEAFF. CDR3 DNA sequence: TGTGCCAGCAGCGTAGCCCCGGGACAGCTGAACACTGAAGCTTTCTTT. The full variable domain, with the rest looked up from reference TRBV9 and TRBJ1-1, is DSGVTQTPKHLITATGQRVTLRCSPRSGDLSVYWYQQSLDQGLQFLIQYYNGEERAKGNILERFSAQQFPDLHSELNLSSLELGDSALYFCASSVAPGQLNTEAFFGQGTRLTVV.

CDR3 loop: CASSSPQSNEKLFF. CDR3 DNA sequence: TGTGCCAGCAGTTCCCCGCAGAGTAATGAAAAACTGTTTTTT. V gene TRBV28 combines with J gene TRBJ1-4; no firm D call. Trimming pared 4 bases from V and 4 bases from J, leaving 10 bases between. The CDR3 spans 14 residues. CDR1 is MDHEN and CDR2 is SYDVKM in the germline V gene.

The rearrangement uses TRBV6-1 and TRBJ2-1; 7 bases line up with TRBD2. This CDR3 spans 17 amino acids. From germline, CDR1 is MNHNS and CDR2 SASEGT. The J segment lost 1 base and the V segment lost 6 bases, leaving 12 bases of the junction unmatched. CDR3 sequence reads: CASRASGLGVSYNEQFF. The CDR3, as DNA: TGTGCCAGCAGGGCTAGCGGATTGGGGGTGTCCTACAATGAGCAGTTCTTC.

This clonotype appeared a few times. DNA of the CDR3: TGCAGTGCAACACAGGGGGCCTGGAACACTGAAGCTTTCTTT. Translation: CSATQGAWNTEAFF. The rearrangement links TRBV20-1 to TRBJ1-1; TRBD1 agrees at 9 bases. V shed 6 bases and J 1 base; nucleotides not matched to a gene: 6. This CDR3 has 14 amino acids. Germline V gene data show CDR1 as DFQATT and CDR2 as SNEGSKA (reference sequence).

V gene TRBV29-1 combines with J gene TRBJ2-1, with a weak D call TRBD2 (7 bases). Trimming shortened V by 5 bases and J by 6 bases, and 23 bases separated the two germline ends. The CDR3 has 16 residues. Germline values: CDR1 SQVTM, CDR2 ANQGSEA. The CDR3 is CSVYHWGTGRGNEQFF. DNA of the CDR3: TGCAGCGTTTACCACTGGGGTACAGGGAGGGGCAATGAGCAGTTCTTC.

This clonotype was counted only a few times. This chain joins TRBV5-1 and TRBJ1-5; 8 bases are shared with TRBD1. Germline CDR1 SGHRS, CDR2 YFSETQ. V shed 3 bases, J shed 5 bases, and the junction held 4 bases outside the gene matches. The CDR3 totals 14 residues. CDR3 bases: TGCGCCAGCAGCTGGAAACAGGGGGATCAGCCCCAGCATTTT. It is translated as CASSWKQGDQPQHF.

The chain employs TRBV4-1 and TRBJ2-1; TRBD2 aligns across 11 bases. Trimming removed 3 bases from V and 8 bases from J; junction bases left unmatched: 15. Germline V gene data show CDR1 as MGHRA and CDR2 as YSYEKL. The CDR3 consists of 18 residues. The chain's CDR3 is CASSQLHLAGGPIYEQFF. In DNA form, the CDR3 reads TGCGCCAGCAGCCAGCTTCACTTAGCGGGAGGGCCCATCTATGAGCAGTTCTTC.

This clonotype was counted at least ten times. The junction and the germline gene differ at one end; a read error may be behind it. The chain employs TRBV5-1 and TRBJ2-5; a possible D gene is TRBD1 (5 bases). This CDR3 contains 12 residues. The V gene's germline CDR1 is SGHRS and CDR2 YFSETQ. The chain's CDR3 is CASSFQGETQYF. The DNA for the CDR3 is TGTGCCAGCAGTTTCCAGGGAGAGACCCAGTACTTC.

This clonotype was detected ten times or more. The chain employs TRBV5-1 and TRBJ2-7; D gene unclear. The CDR3 covers 15 residues. Germline lookup yields CDR1 SGHRS and CDR2 YFSETQ. The V end lost 8 bases, the J end lost 0 bases, and 18 bases lay between the germline ends. The CDR3: CASKSGPSSSYEQYF. The CDR3 region has the DNA TGCGCCAGTAAGTCCGGACCGTCGAGCTCCTACGAGCAGTACTTC.

In its sample, this clonotype was seen a few times. The chain has TRBV6-5 and TRBJ2-1; 7 positions agree with TRBD2. CDR3 size: 17 residues. With V trimmed by 0 bases and J by 6 bases, 11 bases remained unmatched. The germline gives CDR1 MNHEY, CDR2 SVGAGI. The CDR3: CASSYSKVGVAGNEQFF. The CDR3 DNA reads TGTGCCAGCAGTTACTCGAAGGTGGGAGTAGCGGGCAATGAGCAGTTCTTC.

This clonotype showed up just a few times. The chain carries TRBV21-1 and TRBJ1-3. TRBV21-1 is a known pseudogene. This CDR3 has 17 amino acids. This chain's CDR3 is CASSKVRWAASGNTIYF. In DNA, the CDR3 is TGTGCCAGCAGCAAAGTCAGATGGGCAGCCTCTGGAAACACCATATATTTT.

V gene TRBV14 combines with J gene TRBJ2-7; TRBD1 aligns across 9 bases. The CDR3 spans 16 residues. J gave up 1 base and V 4 bases, and 8 bases lay outside the gene matches. In germline, CDR1 is SGHDN, CDR2 FVKESK. The CDR3: CASSLYHGTGSYEQYF. CDR3 sequence (DNA): TGTGCCAGCAGCCTATATCACGGGACAGGGTCCTACGAGCAGTACTTC.

The chain uses TRBV6-1 and TRBJ2-2; D might be TRBD2 (6 bases). CDR1 is MNHNS, CDR2 SASEGT, per germline. The CDR3 totals 18 residues. Between the trimmed V and J ends, which lost 6 bases and 1 base, there was a span of 21 bases. The CDR3 DNA reads TGTGCCAGCAGGGGACTGCCGAGAAATCTTTTGAACACCGGGGAGCTGTTTTTT. It translates to CASRGLPRNLLNTGELFF.

This clonotype has just a few counts. This rearrangement joins TRBV21-1 to TRBJ2-7. TRBV21-1 has pseudogene status. This CDR3 is built from 16 residues. In DNA form, the CDR3 reads TGTGCCAGCAGCAAAGCCGGCGATCCGAGCTCCTACGAGCAGTACTTC. As protein: CASSKAGDPSSYEQYF.

This clonotype was seen more than once but under ten times. The V gene is TRBV15, the J gene TRBJ2-7; a weak D match, TRBD2 (7 bases). V was cut by 1 base and J by 7 bases, with 11 bases left in between. Germline V lookup: CDR1 LNHNV, CDR2 YYDKDF (reference sequence). The CDR3 is 13 amino acids. CDR3 coding DNA: TGTGCCACCAGCAGAGGGGGGGGCAGGGAGCAGTACTTC. Protein product: CATSRGGGREQYF.

This clonotype has just a few counts. V and J are TRBV21-1 and TRBJ2-4; TRBD2 is the table's D call and was not checked against the DNA. TRBV21-1 is a pseudogene. The CDR3 is 17 residues long. CDR3: CASTRFDGPLAKNIQYF. In DNA, the CDR3 is TGTGCCAGCACTAGGTTCGACGGGCCTCTAGCCAAAAACATTCAGTACTTC.

This clonotype appeared a few times. J is TRBJ2-7 and V is TRBV4-1; D may match TRBD1 or TRBD2 (5 bases each). V was clipped by 1 base and J by 7 bases, with 17 bases between them. The germline CDR1 and CDR2 sequences are MGHRA and YSYEKL. The CDR3 is 15 residues long. CDR3 amino acids: CASSQVIDSGGEQYF. CDR3 nucleotides: TGCGCCAGCAGCCAAGTTATAGACTCTGGGGGAGAGCAGTACTTC.

The rearrangement joins TRBV5-5 to TRBJ1-4; no reliable D call. The CDR3 spans 13 residues. Trimming cost V 2 bases and J 5 bases, with 7 bases left between them. Germline loops: CDR1 SGHKS, CDR2 YYEKEE (reference sequence). Here the CDR3 reads CASSFLTNEKLFF. CDR3 bases: TGTGCCAGCAGCTTCCTCACCAATGAAAAACTGTTTTTT.